The entry that follows covers one T cell receptor (beta chain) sequence. What it recognizes is unknown. Sequenced by immunoSEQ multiplex PCR; TCRdb stores in-frame clones only, minus some. The table includes millions of clones, roughly nine tenths detected once. This sample was taken from a study of shared clonotypes between healthy human individuals. The study, taken as a whole, reports: When naive CD4 clonotypes were compared across a few donors, about 4.9% were shared.

Germline loops: CDR1 ENHRY, CDR2 SYGVKD. J lost 8 bases, V lost 0 bases, and 6 bases had no gene match. The length of the CDR3 is 14 residues. Sequencing input: naive CD4+ T cells sorted from blood. Subset given: CD45RA+ positively selected. This clonotype was obtained from a man between 18 and 35 years old in good health. V is TRBV10-3 and J is TRBJ1-1; 7 nucleotides align to TRBD1. CDR3 sequence (DNA): TGTGCCATCAGTGAGTCGAGTACAGGGGAAGAAGCTTTCTTT. This sequence encodes CAISESSTGEEAFF.